This TCR beta chain was identified in a study of cytomegalovirus exposure and HLA in healthy donors (dated by TCRdb to the late 2010s). Regarding the complete study: According to a later analysis, one platform produced both the approximately 110 validation repertoires and the approximately 600 repertoires of the first cohort. The study aimed to test whether cataloging public T cell receptors could reveal signatures of past pathogen exposure. In addition to the first cohort of several hundred subjects, a separate validation cohort of 120 different subjects was used. The study combined high-throughput TCR immunosequencing, statistical association of individual TCRs with disease status, and machine learning to predict cytomegalovirus infection status. Broad study findings and their caveats: A later analysis lacked HLA typing for the validation cohort, so it scored co-occurrence in that cohort across all 120 or so repertoires. Cytomegalovirus status was reported to be diagnosed by the classifier with high specificity and sensitivity in both the original and validation cohorts. A few of the identified cytomegalovirus-associated TCR beta chains were confirmed in vitro to be specific for cytomegalovirus antigens. Of the cluster scores, roughly 95% were above 0 in a later analysis, which found that TCRs clustered in the first cohort also tended to co-occur in the roughly 130 validation repertoires. According to the authors, the approach could potentially be generalized to other disease states and immunological phenotypes. Most TCR sequences were seen in very few donors, while some public TCRs were found in many individuals. The study gave a list of 150 to 200 TCR beta chains associated with cytomegalovirus.

Library creation used the immunoSEQ multiplex PCR assay. The original pipeline was this. A statistical classification framework was built to diagnose cytomegalovirus status from the catalog of TCR beta chain sequences. TCRdb holds this immuneACCESS table with in-frame rearrangements only. Some clones are missing; in checked studies, unresolved V genes explain under half, and the rest has no known cause. V and J calls and clone size follow that table, whereas D and trimming were derived from the DNA. This sample gives 150,000 or so clones in total; roughly 89% of them show up just once. Over 9% of the sample is in the top ten clones. The donors were included in the validation cohort of over a hundred subjects, a group kept apart from the approximately 690-subject first cohort. Per the germline V gene, MNHNS is the CDR1 and SASEGT is the CDR2. Reading from cysteine to phenylalanine, the CDR3 counts 11 amino acids. Kept here is only the CDR3 DNA, which spans 33 bases and is read in frame from base 1. V is shortened by 5 bases, J by 4 bases, and the region joining them spans 5 bases.

For this clone: What antigen it recognizes has not been identified. Qualities for individual bases were not recorded, and no much larger clone is one base off.

The chain links TRBV6-1 with TRBJ2-5; the D gene assignment is ambiguous. The receptor's source is a woman in her late teens or twenties in good health and CMV-seropositive. The sequencing sample was made of PBMCs. The CDR3 loop reads CASSTRETQYF. The DNA reads TGTGCCAGCAGTACCAGAGAGACCCAGTACTTC.